Listed below are T cell receptor beta chains from one sample, sequenced in a study of T cell responses to AZD1222 COVID-19 vaccine. Data came from immunoSEQ multiplex PCR; TCRdb stores just in-frame clones and leaves some out. The sample records 150,000 to 200,000 clones, around 90% being singletons. Sequencing was performed on peripheral blood, taken on day 0 of AZD1222 vaccination. The source is an adult in good health. CDR3s include the opening cysteine and the closing phenylalanine or tryptophan. The D gene is left open where the match is weak. Some rows have no size entry. The others give once, few or many, or a class for an expanded clone.

CASSGDLGRETQYF,TGTGCCAGCAGTGGGGACCTGGGACGGGAGACCCAGTACTTC,-,TRBV7-8,-,TRBJ2-5
CASSLGTVPYF,TGTGCCAGCAGCTTAGGGACAGTTCCGTACTTC,-,TRBV7-2,-,TRBJ2-7
CATREGRSTDTQYF,TGTGCCACCAGGGAGGGCCGGAGCACAGATACGCAGTATTTT,TRBD2,TRBV19,once,TRBJ2-3
CASSPQNSKQFF,TGTGCCAGCAGTCCCCAGAACTCCAAGCAGTTCTTC,-,TRBV6-5,-,TRBJ2-1
CASSPRTGSYTF,TGTGCCAGTAGTCCGCGGACAGGGAGCTACACCTTC,TRBD1,TRBV19,-,TRBJ1-2
CASSQVEGYTIYF,TGTGCCAGCAGCCAAGTAGAGGGCTACACCATATATTTT,-,TRBV3-1/TRBV3-2,-,TRBJ1-3
CASSPLTGIAKNIQYF,TGTGCCAGCAGCCCGCTGACAGGGATAGCCAAAAACATTCAGTACTTC,TRBD1,TRBV7-9,-,TRBJ2-4
CASSQVRAATEAFF,TGTGCCAGCAGCCAAGTAAGAGCGGCCACTGAAGCTTTCTTT,-,TRBV3-1/TRBV3-2,-,TRBJ1-1
CASSERGAGANVLTF,TGTGCCAGCAGTGAACGGGGAGCTGGGGCCAACGTCCTGACTTTC,-,TRBV2,once,TRBJ2-6
CASSTKSGRPSLYNEQFF,TGCGCCAGCAGCACCAAAAGCGGGAGGCCCTCTCTATACAATGAGCAGTTCTTC,TRBD2,TRBV5-1,-,TRBJ2-1
CATSPRTGDVPGQSTDTQYF,TGTGCCACCAGCCCCCGAACCGGAGACGTCCCGGGACAGTCCACAGATACGCAGTATTTT,TRBD1,TRBV15,-,TRBJ2-3
CASSPFSTGNYEQYF,TGTGCCAGCAGTCCTTTCTCCACAGGGAACTACGAGCAGTACTTC,-,TRBV28,-,TRBJ2-7
CASSQADSQGNGYTF,TGTGCCAGCAGCCAAGCCGACTCCCAGGGAAATGGCTACACCTTC,-,TRBV3-1/TRBV3-2,-,TRBJ1-2
CASSYPGAGTTTYEQYF,TGTGCCAGCAGTTACCCGGGGGCCGGGACTACCACCTACGAGCAGTACTTC,-,TRBV6-2/TRBV6-3,-,TRBJ2-7
CASSYRTGGWETQYF,TGTGCCAGCAGTTACCGGACAGGGGGCTGGGAGACCCAGTACTTC,TRBD1,TRBV6-2/TRBV6-3,-,TRBJ2-5
CASSLNPVGGDQPQHF,TGTGCCAGCAGCTTAAACCCCGTCGGGGGTGATCAGCCCCAGCATTTT,-,TRBV7-8,many,TRBJ1-5
CAWNIYDSPLHF,TGTGCCTGGAATATATATGATTCACCCCTCCACTTT,-,TRBV30,-,TRBJ1-6
CASSLEKANGNTIYF,TGCGCCAGCAGCTTGGAAAAGGCAAATGGAAACACCATATATTTT,-,TRBV5-1,-,TRBJ1-3
CASSPRGTGPNTEAFF,TGTGCCAGCAGCCCCCGGGGGACAGGGCCGAACACTGAAGCTTTCTTT,TRBD1,TRBV7-9,-,TRBJ1-1
CASRRTPPGGTDTQYF,TGTGCCAGCAGGAGGACCCCCCCGGGGGGGACAGATACGCAGTATTTT,TRBD2,TRBV2,-,TRBJ2-3
CASSWGPGIRDTGANVLTF,TGTGCCAGCAGCTGGGGTCCGGGGATACGGGACACTGGGGCCAACGTCCTGACTTTC,-,TRBV5-4,-,TRBJ2-6
CASSDRGRATNEKLFF,TGTGCCAGCAGTGACAGGGGTAGGGCAACTAATGAAAAACTGTTTTTT,-,TRBV6-1,once,TRBJ1-4
CASRPGTGLRWNQPQHF,TGTGCCAGCAGGCCCGGGACAGGGCTTAGGTGGAATCAGCCCCAGCATTTT,TRBD1,TRBV5-4,-,TRBJ1-5